These 15 T cell receptor beta chains came from one sample sequenced in a study of shared clonotypes between healthy human individuals. Repertoires were generated with immunoSEQ multiplex PCR, while TCRdb's copy carries only in-frame clones and drops some. The sample carries around 2,100,000 clones, roughly 94% recorded once. Naive CD8 populations comprised CD45RO-negative cells positively selected for CCR7, excluding terminally differentiated effector memory CD45RA+ cells. The sample was naive CD8+ T cells sorted from blood. The receptors originated from a young man in good health.

The chain carries TRBV6-5 and TRBJ1-3; D remains ambiguous. This CDR3 spans 12 amino acids. The germline V gene encodes CDR1 MNHEY and CDR2 SVGAGI. The V end was cut by 2 bases, the J end by 5 bases, with 4 bases between. CDR3 region: CASSYHRNTIYF. CDR3 in DNA: TGTGCCAGCAGTTACCACCGAAACACCATATATTTT.

V usage is TRBV7-9 and J usage is TRBJ2-3; no firm D call. The ends were cut back, 0 bases at V and 4 bases at J, with 5 bases in the middle. The CDR3 is 13 residues long. Germline V gene lookup returns CDR1 SEHNR and CDR2 FQNEAQ (reference sequence). The CDR3 is CASSLAIPDTQYF. In nucleotides, the CDR3 is TGTGCCAGCAGCTTAGCGATCCCAGATACGCAGTATTTT.

The rearrangement joins TRBV5-6 to TRBJ2-5; 9 nucleotides align to TRBD2. The J call may be faulty, since TRBJ2-7 better matches the DNA end. CDR3 size: 14 residues. Looked up from germline, CDR1 is SGHDT and CDR2 is YYEEEE. CDR3 amino acids: CASSLLVAGDEQYF. The CDR3 nucleotides read TGTGCCAGCAGCTTGTTGGTAGCGGGAGACGAGCAGTACTTC.

This clone was recorded only once. V is TRBV9 and J is TRBJ2-6; 7 bases are a match to TRBD2. Germline lookup yields CDR1 SGDLS and CDR2 YYNGEE. This CDR3 is 17 amino acids long. V lost 4 bases, J lost 1 base, and 8 bases stayed unmatched. The CDR3 region is CASSLAAGPSGANVLTF. The CDR3 DNA follows: TGTGCCAGCAGCCTAGCGGCAGGCCCTTCTGGGGCCAACGTCCTGACTTTC.

This clone appeared a single time. The chain recombines TRBV4-1 with TRBJ2-7; D gene ambiguous. The CDR3 extends over 14 amino acids. V dropped 0 bases and J dropped 2 bases, with 8 bases sitting between them. Per germline, CDR1 MGHRA and CDR2 YSYEKL. CDR3 DNA: TGCGCCAGCAGCCAAGATGCGGCAACCTACGAGCAGTACTTC. Translated, it gives CASSQDAATYEQYF.

Concerning this clone: Other DNA sequences from this sample encode an identical CDR3 as well. CDR3 DNA: TGTGCCAGCAGCTCGACAGGTTACGAGCAGTACTTC. It encodes CASSSTGYEQYF. V usage is TRBV7-9 and J usage is TRBJ2-7; TRBD1 is a possible D gene (6 bases). The CDR3 is made up of 12 amino acids. With 4 bases removed from V and 4 bases from J, the gap between germline ends came to 8 bases. Germline loops: CDR1 SEHNR, CDR2 FQNEAQ (reference sequence). The full variable domain, completed using reference TRBV7-9 and TRBJ2-7, is DTGVSQNPRHKITKRGQNVTFRCDPISEHNRLYWYRQTLGQGPEFLTYFQNEAQLEKSRLLSDRFSAERPKGSFSTLEIQRTEQGDSAMYLCASSSTGYEQYFGPGTRLTVT.

This sequence joins TRBV13 and TRBJ2-7, with 9 nucleotides matching TRBD1. Germline V lookup: CDR1 PRHDT, CDR2 FYEKMQ (reference sequence). The length of the CDR3 is 13 residues. Trimming at V came to 6 bases and at J to 5 bases, leaving 5 bases not matched to a gene. In DNA form, the CDR3 reads TGTGCCAGCAGGGTGGGGACAGGGAACGAGCAGTACTTC. Protein: CASRVGTGNEQYF.

Points on this clone: This specimen includes other DNA sequences encoding the same CDR3. The chain recombines TRBV5-4 with TRBJ1-1; 8 bases fit TRBD1. Germline CDR1 and CDR2: SGHNT and YYREEE (reference sequence). The CDR3 contains 13 residues. With V trimmed by 5 bases and J by 4 bases, 4 bases remained unmatched. As DNA, the CDR3 is TGTGCCAGCAGGTTAACAGGGGGCACTGAAGCTTTCTTT. Protein product: CASRLTGGTEAFF.

The chain employs TRBV5-1 and TRBJ2-3; 11 bases are a match to TRBD2. Germline CDR1 is SGHRS and CDR2 is YFSETQ. Unmatched junction bases numbered 2, after V lost 0 bases and J lost 2 bases. The CDR3 runs 16 residues. The CDR3 region has the DNA TGCGCCAGCAGCTTGGTACTAGCGGGGGACACAGATACGCAGTATTTT. This sequence encodes CASSLVLAGDTDTQYF.

This chain uses TRBV7-9 with TRBJ2-1; tentative D call: TRBD1 (6 bases). The V and J ends lost 11 bases and 5 bases respectively, with 13 bases between them. The CDR3 runs to 12 residues. The germline gives CDR1 SEHNR, CDR2 FQNEAQ (reference sequence). CDR3 nucleotide sequence: TGTGCCGGAAAAGACAGGAACAATGAGCAGTTCTTC. Translation gives CAGKDRNNEQFF.

This clone was observed once. This chain connects TRBV21-1 to TRBJ2-1; the D call TRBD2 from the table was never checked on the DNA. TRBV21-1 counts as a pseudogene. This CDR3 comprises 14 residues. The CDR3: CASSLLTSFDEQFF. Here the CDR3 DNA reads TGTGCCAGCAGCTTATTGACTAGTTTCGATGAGCAGTTCTTC.

The V call is TRBV11-3, the J call TRBJ2-1, with TRBD2 identical over 7 bases. V shed 0 bases and J 5 bases; nucleotides not matched to a gene: 4. CDR3 length: 15 amino acids. Germline CDR1 reads SGHNT; CDR2 reads YENEEA. The CDR3 nucleotides read TGTGCCAGCAGCTTAGACGGGGGGTCCCACAATGAGCAGTTCTTC. The encoded protein is CASSLDGGSHNEQFF.

The chain's CDR3 is CASSYSRGGVEQYF. CDR3 sequence (DNA): TGTGCCAGCAGTTACTCCCGGGGGGGGGTTGAGCAGTACTTC. V gene TRBV6-5 combines with J gene TRBJ2-7; 8 bases are shared with TRBD2. Per germline, CDR1 MNHEY and CDR2 SVGAGI. The CDR3 is 14 residues long. V lost 0 bases, J lost 7 bases, and 5 bases stayed unmatched.

The V and J genes are TRBV7-9 and TRBJ2-5; D is undetermined. Germline CDR1 and CDR2: SEHNR and FQNEAQ (reference sequence). The CDR3 sequence is 13 residues long. Trimming took off 6 bases at V and 3 bases at J, with 11 bases between the two ends. The CDR3 sequence is CASRTDTKETQYF. Written as DNA, the CDR3 is TGTGCCAGCAGAACAGACACAAAAGAGACCCAGTACTTC.

V usage is TRBV4-1 and J usage is TRBJ1-2; D ambiguous. V dropped 2 bases and J dropped 2 bases, with 9 bases sitting between them. The CDR3 length is 14 residues. CDR1 and CDR2 (germline): MGHRA, YSYEKL. CDR3 region: CASSQLQVNYGYTF. The CDR3, as DNA: TGCGCCAGCAGCCAACTTCAAGTAAACTATGGCTACACCTTC.